One T cell receptor beta chain is described in this entry. Its antigen is not known. Trimming cost V 0 bases and J 3 bases; bases outside gene matches: 3. The CDR3 consists of 14 residues. Germline CDR1 reads SGHNT; CDR2 reads YYREEE (reference sequence). This entry is derived from a study of cytomegalovirus exposure and HLA in healthy donors. In the study overall: A subsequent analysis reported that the roughly 130 validation repertoires were produced on the same platform that had also been used for the 550 to 750 first-cohort repertoires.

Study-wide points: Most TCR sequences were rare, but some public TCRs occurred in many donors. Investigators reported 164 TCR beta chains as tied to cytomegalovirus.

Sequencing used immunoSEQ multiplex PCR; TCRdb keeps in-frame clones, though not all of them. The data show roughly 280,000 clones, with about 86% seen just once and 0.95% to 1.1% held by the top ten. Separate from the 666-subject first cohort was the approximately 110-subject validation cohort, to which the donors belonged. This TCR was sampled from a woman between 18 and 29 years old in good health and CMV-seronegative. The chain uses TRBV5-4 and TRBJ2-7, with TRBD2 matching over 7 bases. Sequencing used PBMCs. The CDR3 nucleotides read TGTGCCAGCAGCTTGGAGGGACTACTCTACGAGCAGTACTTC. Amino acid sequence: CASSLEGLLYEQYF.